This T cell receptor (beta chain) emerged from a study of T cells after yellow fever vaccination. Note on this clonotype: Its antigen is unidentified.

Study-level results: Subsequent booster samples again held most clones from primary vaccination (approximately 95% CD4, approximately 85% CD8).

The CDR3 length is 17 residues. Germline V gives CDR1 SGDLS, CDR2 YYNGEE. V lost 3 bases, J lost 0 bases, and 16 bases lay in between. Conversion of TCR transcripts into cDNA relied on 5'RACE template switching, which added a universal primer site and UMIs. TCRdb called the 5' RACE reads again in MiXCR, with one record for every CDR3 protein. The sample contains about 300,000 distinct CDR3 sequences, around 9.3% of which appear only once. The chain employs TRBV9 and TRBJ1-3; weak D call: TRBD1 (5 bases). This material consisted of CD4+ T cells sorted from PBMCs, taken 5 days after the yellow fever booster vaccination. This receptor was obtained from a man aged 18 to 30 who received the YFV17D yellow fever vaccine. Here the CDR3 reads CASSAGLTDYSGNTIYF. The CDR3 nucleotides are TGTGCCAGCAGCGCGGGACTGACGGACTACTCTGGAAACACCATATATTTT.